The rows below give T cell receptor beta chains drawn from one sample of a study of blood T cells in healthy people across ages. TCRdb reprocessed the 5' RACE reads with MiXCR, giving one entry per CDR3 protein. The table lists 650,000 to 800,000 distinct CDR3 sequences, around 52% of them singletons. Sequences were obtained from blood. These receptors were obtained from a woman aged 80 or over in good health. The CDR3 runs from the conserved cysteine through the conserved F or W. A D gene is named only where the DNA matches it firmly. Rows give clone size only sometimes, using once, few, many, or a class for an expanded clone.

d_gene: .
j_gene: TRBJ2-1
abundance: .
v_gene: TRBV5-1
CDR3aa: CASSLLSWDEQFF
CDR3nt: TGCGCCAGCAGCTTGTTATCCTGGGATGAGCAGTTCTTC

d_gene: .
j_gene: TRBJ2-7
abundance: .
v_gene: TRBV29-1
CDR3aa: CSVDSGNEQYF
CDR3nt: TGCAGCGTTGACTCGGGGAACGAGCAGTACTTC

d_gene: .
j_gene: TRBJ2-1
abundance: few
v_gene: TRBV19
CDR3aa: CATRGETYNEQFF
CDR3nt: TGTGCCACCCGCGGGGAGACGTACAATGAGCAGTTCTTC

d_gene: .
j_gene: TRBJ2-3
abundance: .
v_gene: TRBV2
CDR3aa: CAIRGTNTCSRVIRDTQYF
CDR3nt: TGTGCAATTCGGGGGACCAATACCTGTTCCAGGGTTATAAGGGATACGCAGTATTTT

d_gene: .
j_gene: TRBJ2-3
abundance: .
v_gene: TRBV29-1
CDR3aa: CSVDSSQTDTQYF
CDR3nt: TGCAGCGTTGATTCGAGCCAAACAGATACGCAGTATTTT

d_gene: TRBD1
j_gene: TRBJ1-1
abundance: .
v_gene: TRBV25-1
CDR3aa: CASYRGAEAFF
CDR3nt: TGTGCCAGCTACAGGGGAGCTGAAGCTTTCTTT

d_gene: .
j_gene: TRBJ2-1
abundance: .
v_gene: TRBV7-2
CDR3aa: CASSQRAGRNEQFF
CDR3nt: TGTGCCAGCAGCCAGCGGGCAGGGCGCAATGAGCAGTTCTTC

d_gene: .
j_gene: TRBJ2-2
abundance: .
v_gene: TRBV7-2
CDR3aa: CASRIQENAGELFF
CDR3nt: TGTGCCAGCAGAATACAGGAGAACGCCGGGGAGCTGTTTTTT

d_gene: TRBD2
j_gene: TRBJ2-5
abundance: many
v_gene: TRBV20-1
CDR3aa: CSARASSGRVEQYF
CDR3nt: TGCAGTGCTAGAGCATCCAGCGGGAGGGTTGAGCAGTACTTC

d_gene: TRBD2
j_gene: TRBJ2-3
abundance: few
v_gene: TRBV7-2
CDR3aa: CASSFHSGGAADTQYF
CDR3nt: TGTGCCAGCAGCTTCCATAGCGGGGGGGCCGCAGATACGCAGTATTTT

d_gene: TRBD2
j_gene: TRBJ2-1
abundance: .
v_gene: TRBV7-3
CDR3aa: CASRTSGGYNEQFF
CDR3nt: TGTGCCAGCAGGACTAGCGGGGGTTACAATGAGCAGTTCTTC

d_gene: .
j_gene: TRBJ2-3
abundance: .
v_gene: TRBV4-1
CDR3aa: CAGSPLRLGTDTQYF
CDR3nt: TGCGCCGGCAGTCCCCTCAGGCTTGGCACAGATACGCAGTATTTT

d_gene: .
j_gene: TRBJ1-5
abundance: many
v_gene: TRBV27
CDR3aa: CASSLSRYSNQPQHF
CDR3nt: TGTGCCAGCAGTTTATCCCGGTATAGCAATCAGCCCCAGCATTTT

d_gene: .
j_gene: TRBJ2-1
abundance: .
v_gene: TRBV7-9
CDR3aa: CATVDRHNEQFF
CDR3nt: TGTGCCACAGTTGACAGGCACAATGAGCAGTTCTTC

d_gene: .
j_gene: TRBJ2-1
abundance: .
v_gene: TRBV2
CDR3aa: CASTQGRTSYNEQFF
CDR3nt: TGTGCCAGCACCCAGGGACGTACCTCCTACAATGAGCAGTTCTTC

d_gene: .
j_gene: TRBJ1-1
abundance: .
v_gene: TRBV5-1
CDR3aa: CASSLNLGMNTEAFF
CDR3nt: TGCGCCAGCAGCTTGAATTTAGGCATGAACACTGAAGCTTTCTTT

d_gene: .
j_gene: TRBJ1-1
abundance: .
v_gene: TRBV7-2
CDR3aa: CASRSQSMNTEAFF
CDR3nt: TGTGCCAGCAGGTCTCAGAGTATGAACACTGAAGCTTTCTTT

d_gene: .
j_gene: TRBJ2-2
abundance: .
v_gene: TRBV11-1
CDR3aa: CASSSFDFAELFF
CDR3nt: TGTGCCAGCAGCTCCTTCGACTTCGCGGAGCTGTTTTTT

d_gene: TRBD1
j_gene: TRBJ2-2
abundance: .
v_gene: TRBV7-2
CDR3aa: CASSPNRGLNTGELFF
CDR3nt: TGTGCCAGCAGCCCGAACAGGGGATTGAACACCGGGGAGCTGTTTTTT

d_gene: .
j_gene: TRBJ2-7
abundance: .
v_gene: TRBV27
CDR3aa: CASSLLVQGGTYEQYF
CDR3nt: TGTGCCAGCAGTCTATTGGTCCAGGGGGGAACCTACGAGCAGTACTTC

d_gene: .
j_gene: TRBJ1-3
abundance: .
v_gene: TRBV25-1
CDR3aa: CASSRTSGNTIYF
CDR3nt: TGTGCCAGCAGTAGGACCTCTGGAAACACCATATATTTT

d_gene: .
j_gene: TRBJ2-5
abundance: .
v_gene: TRBV7-8
CDR3aa: CASSPPKQETQYF
CDR3nt: TGTGCCAGCAGCCCCCCAAAACAAGAGACCCAGTACTTC

d_gene: TRBD2
j_gene: TRBJ2-5
abundance: .
v_gene: TRBV5-1
CDR3aa: CASSLAGTSGQETQYF
CDR3nt: TGCGCCAGCAGCTTGGCCGGGACTAGCGGCCAAGAGACCCAGTACTTC

d_gene: TRBD1
j_gene: TRBJ2-1
abundance: few
v_gene: TRBV3-1
CDR3aa: CASSLGQGWYDEQFF
CDR3nt: TGTGCCAGCAGCCTTGGACAGGGTTGGTACGATGAGCAGTTCTTC

d_gene: .
j_gene: TRBJ2-7
abundance: .
v_gene: TRBV4-3
CDR3aa: CASSQAPLHEQYF
CDR3nt: TGCGCCAGCAGCCAAGCTCCGCTCCACGAGCAGTACTTC

d_gene: TRBD2
j_gene: TRBJ2-1
abundance: .
v_gene: TRBV27
CDR3aa: CASRSGGSYNDQFF
CDR3nt: TGTGCCAGCAGGAGCGGGGGCTCATACAATGATCAGTTCTTC

d_gene: TRBD1
j_gene: TRBJ2-3
abundance: .
v_gene: TRBV20-1
CDR3aa: CSAAGTVSTDTQYF
CDR3nt: TGCAGTGCGGCTGGGACAGTGAGCACAGATACGCAGTATTTT

d_gene: .
j_gene: TRBJ1-2
abundance: .
v_gene: TRBV6-5
CDR3aa: CASTSPLLGYTF
CDR3nt: TGTGCCAGCACTTCTCCCCTTCTTGGCTACACCTTC

d_gene: .
j_gene: TRBJ2-3
abundance: .
v_gene: TRBV12-3/TRBV12-4
CDR3aa: CASSLAGNQHRYAYF
CDR3nt: TGTGCCAGCAGTTTGGCCGGGAATCAGCACAGATACGCGTATTTT

d_gene: .
j_gene: TRBJ2-5
abundance: many
v_gene: TRBV5-8
CDR3aa: CASSLAITMGETQYF
CDR3nt: TGTGCCAGCAGCTTGGCGATTACAATGGGGGAGACCCAGTACTTC

d_gene: .
j_gene: TRBJ1-4
abundance: few
v_gene: TRBV4-2
CDR3aa: CASSRTGTPGSSNEKLFF
CDR3nt: TGTGCCAGCAGCAGAACCGGGACACCCGGGAGTAGTAATGAAAAACTGTTTTTT

d_gene: TRBD2
j_gene: TRBJ2-1
abundance: once
v_gene: TRBV27
CDR3aa: CASSLSGLYTSGRGNEQFF
CDR3nt: TGTGCCAGCAGTTTATCTGGTTTATATACTAGCGGGAGAGGAAATGAGCAGTTCTTC

d_gene: .
j_gene: TRBJ2-2
abundance: .
v_gene: TRBV4-2
CDR3aa: CASSPVGTANTGELFF
CDR3nt: TGTGCCAGCAGCCCGGTAGGGACGGCGAACACCGGGGAGCTGTTTTTT

d_gene: TRBD1
j_gene: TRBJ1-2
abundance: many
v_gene: TRBV20-1
CDR3aa: CSAPTGANYGYTF
CDR3nt: TGCAGTGCTCCCACAGGGGCTAACTATGGCTACACCTTC

d_gene: TRBD2
j_gene: TRBJ2-1
abundance: .
v_gene: TRBV20-1
CDR3aa: CSAWTSGGLSGEQFF
CDR3nt: TGCAGTGCTTGGACTAGCGGGGGGTTAAGCGGTGAGCAGTTCTTC

d_gene: .
j_gene: TRBJ2-3
abundance: many
v_gene: TRBV29-1
CDR3aa: CSVEPASTDTQYF
CDR3nt: TGCAGCGTTGAACCCGCTAGCACAGATACGCAGTATTTT

d_gene: TRBD1
j_gene: TRBJ2-7
abundance: .
v_gene: TRBV7-9
CDR3aa: CASRQDRASEQYF
CDR3nt: TGTGCCAGCAGACAGGACAGGGCTAGCGAGCAGTACTTC

d_gene: .
j_gene: TRBJ2-7
abundance: .
v_gene: TRBV6-2/TRBV6-3
CDR3aa: CASKEGVYEQYF
CDR3nt: TGTGCCAGCAAGGAGGGAGTATACGAGCAGTACTTC

d_gene: .
j_gene: TRBJ1-4
abundance: .
v_gene: TRBV6-5
CDR3aa: CASKYDPGDEKLFF
CDR3nt: TGTGCCAGCAAGTATGACCCAGGGGATGAAAAACTGTTTTTT

d_gene: .
j_gene: TRBJ2-3
abundance: .
v_gene: TRBV5-1
CDR3aa: CTSSLGHNTDTQYF
CDR3nt: TGCACCAGCAGCCTGGGACATAACACAGATACGCAGTATTTT

d_gene: TRBD2
j_gene: TRBJ2-3
abundance: .
v_gene: TRBV27
CDR3aa: CASSLRLAGRGPPWVTQYF
CDR3nt: TGTGCCAGCAGTTTACGACTAGCGGGCCGGGGCCCTCCCTGGGTTACGCAGTATTTT

d_gene: TRBD1
j_gene: TRBJ2-1
abundance: .
v_gene: TRBV7-7
CDR3aa: CASSFSPGQAGNEQFF
CDR3nt: TGTGCTAGCAGCTTTAGTCCAGGACAGGCGGGCAATGAGCAGTTCTTC

d_gene: TRBD1
j_gene: TRBJ2-7
abundance: few
v_gene: TRBV29-1
CDR3aa: CSVDAGTGGEQYF
CDR3nt: TGCAGCGTTGATGCCGGGACAGGGGGCGAGCAGTACTTC

d_gene: TRBD1
j_gene: TRBJ1-5
abundance: .
v_gene: TRBV2
CDR3aa: CASGLDRGRMQPQHF
CDR3nt: TGTGCCAGCGGCCTCGACAGGGGAAGAATGCAGCCCCAGCATTTT

d_gene: .
j_gene: TRBJ2-3
abundance: .
v_gene: TRBV6-5
CDR3aa: CASSLDSSRVGTDTQYF
CDR3nt: TGTGCCAGCAGTTTGGACAGCAGCCGTGTCGGCACAGATACGCAGTATTTT

d_gene: TRBD2
j_gene: TRBJ2-3
abundance: .
v_gene: TRBV29-1
CDR3aa: CSVEDHYMGLAGADTQYF
CDR3nt: TGCAGCGTTGAAGATCACTATATGGGACTAGCGGGAGCAGATACGCAGTATTTT

d_gene: .
j_gene: TRBJ2-6
abundance: .
v_gene: TRBV12-3/TRBV12-4
CDR3aa: CASRTSTSGANVLTF
CDR3nt: TGTGCCAGTCGGACCTCCACCTCTGGGGCCAACGTCCTGACTTTC

d_gene: TRBD1
j_gene: TRBJ2-2
abundance: few
v_gene: TRBV5-1
CDR3aa: CASRWGQENTGELFF
CDR3nt: TGCGCCAGCAGATGGGGACAGGAGAACACCGGGGAGCTGTTTTTT

d_gene: .
j_gene: TRBJ1-2
abundance: .
v_gene: TRBV12-3/TRBV12-4
CDR3aa: CASSLSWGNYGYTF
CDR3nt: TGTGCCAGCAGTTTATCGTGGGGAAACTATGGCTACACCTTC

d_gene: .
j_gene: TRBJ1-5
abundance: many
v_gene: TRBV28
CDR3aa: CASSLSYQPQHF
CDR3nt: TGTGCCAGCAGTTTATCCTATCAGCCCCAGCATTTT

d_gene: TRBD1
j_gene: TRBJ2-1
abundance: once
v_gene: TRBV20-1
CDR3aa: CSARRQGPRETQFF
CDR3nt: TGCAGTGCTCGCCGACAGGGACCGAGAGAGACCCAGTTCTTC

d_gene: .
j_gene: TRBJ2-7
abundance: .
v_gene: TRBV28
CDR3aa: CASSSTWDEQYF
CDR3nt: TGTGCCAGCAGCTCAACTTGGGATGAGCAGTACTTC

d_gene: .
j_gene: TRBJ2-7
abundance: .
v_gene: TRBV20-1
CDR3aa: CSARGASSYEQYF
CDR3nt: TGCAGTGCTAGAGGGGCCTCCTCCTACGAGCAGTACTTC

d_gene: TRBD1
j_gene: TRBJ1-2
abundance: many
v_gene: TRBV20-1
CDR3aa: CSARDEQGHYGYTF
CDR3nt: TGCAGTGCTAGAGATGAACAGGGGCACTATGGCTACACCTTC

d_gene: .
j_gene: TRBJ2-5
abundance: .
v_gene: TRBV2
CDR3aa: CASSGDDGETQYF
CDR3nt: TGTGCCAGCTCAGGGGACGATGGAGAGACCCAGTACTTC

d_gene: .
j_gene: TRBJ2-1
abundance: many
v_gene: TRBV20-1
CDR3aa: CSAPSDAVNEQFF
CDR3nt: TGCAGTGCTCCCTCCGATGCGGTCAATGAGCAGTTCTTC

d_gene: TRBD2
j_gene: TRBJ2-1
abundance: .
v_gene: TRBV6-6
CDR3aa: CASSRYGGALDEQFF
CDR3nt: TGTGCCAGCAGTAGGTACGGGGGGGCGTTGGATGAGCAGTTCTTC